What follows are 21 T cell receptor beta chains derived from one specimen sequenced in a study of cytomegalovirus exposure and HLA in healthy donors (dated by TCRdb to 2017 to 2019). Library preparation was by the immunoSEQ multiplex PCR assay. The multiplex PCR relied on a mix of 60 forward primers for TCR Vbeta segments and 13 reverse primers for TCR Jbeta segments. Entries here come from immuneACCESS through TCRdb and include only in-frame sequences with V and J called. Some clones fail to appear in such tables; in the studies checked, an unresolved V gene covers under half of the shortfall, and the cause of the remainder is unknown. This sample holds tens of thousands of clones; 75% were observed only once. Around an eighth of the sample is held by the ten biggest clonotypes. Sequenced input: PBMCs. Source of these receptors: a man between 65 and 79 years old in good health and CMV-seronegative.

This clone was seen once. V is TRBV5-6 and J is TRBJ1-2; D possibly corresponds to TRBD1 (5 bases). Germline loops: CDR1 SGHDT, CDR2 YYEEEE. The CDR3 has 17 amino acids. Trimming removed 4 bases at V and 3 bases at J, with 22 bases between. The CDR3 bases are TGTGCCAGCAGCCCTAGGACATATCATTTGCGCGACTATGGCTACACCTTC. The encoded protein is CASSPRTYHLRDYGYTF.

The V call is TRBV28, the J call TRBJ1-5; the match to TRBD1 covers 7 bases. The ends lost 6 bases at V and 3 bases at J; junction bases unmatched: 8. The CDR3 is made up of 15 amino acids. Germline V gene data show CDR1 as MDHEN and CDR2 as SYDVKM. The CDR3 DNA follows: TGTGCCAGCAGGGGTGCGGGGACAGTCAATCAGCCCCAGCATTTT. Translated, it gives CASRGAGTVNQPQHF. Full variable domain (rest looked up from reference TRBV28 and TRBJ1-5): DVKVTQSSRYLVKRTGEKVFLECVQDMDHENMFWYRQDPGLGLRLIYFSYDVKMKEKGDIPEGYSVSREKKERFSLILESASTNQTSMYLCASRGAGTVNQPQHFGDGTRLSIL.

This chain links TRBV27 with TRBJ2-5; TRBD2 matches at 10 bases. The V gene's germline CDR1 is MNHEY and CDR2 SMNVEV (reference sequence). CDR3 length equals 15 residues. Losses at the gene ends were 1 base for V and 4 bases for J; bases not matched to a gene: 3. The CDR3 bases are TGTGCCAGCAGTTTATGGAGCGGGGGGGCAGAGACCCAGTACTTC. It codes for CASSLWSGGAETQYF.

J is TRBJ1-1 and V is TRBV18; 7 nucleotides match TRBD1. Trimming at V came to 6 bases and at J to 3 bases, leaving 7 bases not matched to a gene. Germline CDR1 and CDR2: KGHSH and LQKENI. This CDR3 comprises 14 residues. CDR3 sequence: CASSLQGVDTEAFF. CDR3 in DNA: TGTGCCAGCTCCCTCCAGGGGGTGGACACTGAAGCTTTCTTT.

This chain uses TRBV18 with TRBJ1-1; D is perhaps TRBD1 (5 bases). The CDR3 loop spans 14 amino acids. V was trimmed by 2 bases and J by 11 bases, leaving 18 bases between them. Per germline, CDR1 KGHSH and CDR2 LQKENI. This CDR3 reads CASSPDYQGWDAFF. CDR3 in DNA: TGTGCCAGCTCACCAGATTATCAGGGTTGGGATGCTTTCTTT.

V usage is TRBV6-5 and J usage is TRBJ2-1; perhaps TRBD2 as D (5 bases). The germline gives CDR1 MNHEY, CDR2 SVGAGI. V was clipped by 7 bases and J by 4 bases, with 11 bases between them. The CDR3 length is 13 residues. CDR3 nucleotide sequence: TGTGCCAGCACCGAGGGAGTGTACAATGAGCAGTTCTTC. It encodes CASTEGVYNEQFF.

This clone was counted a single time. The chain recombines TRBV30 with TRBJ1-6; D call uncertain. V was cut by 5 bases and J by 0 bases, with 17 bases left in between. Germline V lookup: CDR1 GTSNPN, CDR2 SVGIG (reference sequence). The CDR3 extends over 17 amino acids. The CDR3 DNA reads TGTGCCTGGCAGCGTAGGAGTCAGAGCTCCTATAATTCACCCCTCCACTTT. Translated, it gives CAWQRRSQSSYNSPLHF.

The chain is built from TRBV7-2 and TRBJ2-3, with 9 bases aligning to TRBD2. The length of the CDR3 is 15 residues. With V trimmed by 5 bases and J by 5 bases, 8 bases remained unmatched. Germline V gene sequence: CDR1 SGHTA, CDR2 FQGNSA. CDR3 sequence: CASSEAGGRGDTQYF. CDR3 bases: TGTGCCAGCAGCGAAGCGGGGGGCCGGGGAGATACGCAGTATTTT.

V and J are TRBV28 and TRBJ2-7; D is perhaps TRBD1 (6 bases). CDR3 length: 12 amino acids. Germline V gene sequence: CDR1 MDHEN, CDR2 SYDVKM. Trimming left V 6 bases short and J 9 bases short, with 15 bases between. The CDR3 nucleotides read TGTGCCAGCAGGGGGGCCATTACCGGGCAGTACTTC. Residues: CASRGAITGQYF.

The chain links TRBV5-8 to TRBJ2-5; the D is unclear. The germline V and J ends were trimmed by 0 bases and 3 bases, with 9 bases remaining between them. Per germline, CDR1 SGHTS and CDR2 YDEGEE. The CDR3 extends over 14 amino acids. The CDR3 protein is CASSLGWSEETQYF. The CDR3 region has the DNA TGTGCCAGCAGCTTGGGGTGGAGTGAAGAGACCCAGTACTTC.

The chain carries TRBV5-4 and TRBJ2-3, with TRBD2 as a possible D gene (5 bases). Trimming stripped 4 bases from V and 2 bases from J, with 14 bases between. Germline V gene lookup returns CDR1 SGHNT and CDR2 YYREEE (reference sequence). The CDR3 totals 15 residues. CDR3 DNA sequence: TGTGCCAGCAGCGGGGAGTGGCTCCACACAGATACGCAGTATTTT. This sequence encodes CASSGEWLHTDTQYF.

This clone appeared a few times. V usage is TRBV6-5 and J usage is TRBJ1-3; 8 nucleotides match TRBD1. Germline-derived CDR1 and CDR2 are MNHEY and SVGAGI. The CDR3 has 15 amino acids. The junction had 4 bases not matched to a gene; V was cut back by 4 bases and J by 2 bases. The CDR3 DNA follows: TGTGCCAGCAGTTTCGGACAGGGACCTGGAAACACCATATATTTT. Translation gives CASSFGQGPGNTIYF.

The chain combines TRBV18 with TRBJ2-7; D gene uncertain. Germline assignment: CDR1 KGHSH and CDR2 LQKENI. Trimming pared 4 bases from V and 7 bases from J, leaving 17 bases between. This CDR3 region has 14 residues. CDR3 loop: CASSLFDEREEQYF. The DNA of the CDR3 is TGTGCCAGCTCACTCTTTGACGAGCGTGAGGAGCAGTACTTC.

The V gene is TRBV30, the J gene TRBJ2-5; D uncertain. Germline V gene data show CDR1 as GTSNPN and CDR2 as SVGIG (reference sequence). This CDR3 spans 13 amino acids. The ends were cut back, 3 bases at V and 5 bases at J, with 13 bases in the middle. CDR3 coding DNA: TGTGCCTGGAGGACTGCGCTCACCGAGACCCAGTACTTC. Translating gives CAWRTALTETQYF. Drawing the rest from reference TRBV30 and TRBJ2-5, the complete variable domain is SQTIHQWPATLVQPVGSPLSLECTVEGTSNPNLYWYRQAAGRGLQLLFYSVGIGQISSEVPQNLSASRPQDRQFILSSKKLLLSDSGFYLCAWRTALTETQYFGPGTRLLVL.

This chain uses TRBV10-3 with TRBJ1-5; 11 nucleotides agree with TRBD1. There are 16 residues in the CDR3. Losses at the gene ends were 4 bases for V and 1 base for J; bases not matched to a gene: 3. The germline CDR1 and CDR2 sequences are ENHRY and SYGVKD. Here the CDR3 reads CAISGGTGGSNQPQHF. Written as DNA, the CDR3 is TGTGCCATCAGTGGAGGGACAGGGGGAAGCAATCAGCCCCAGCATTTT.

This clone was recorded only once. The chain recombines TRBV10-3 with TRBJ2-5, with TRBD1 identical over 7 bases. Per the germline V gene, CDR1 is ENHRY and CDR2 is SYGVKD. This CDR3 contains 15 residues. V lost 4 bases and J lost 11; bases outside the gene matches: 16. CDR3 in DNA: TGTGCCATCAGTGGGGGCCCCGGGACAGCCCTGGGGCAGTACTTC. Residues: CAISGGPGTALGQYF.

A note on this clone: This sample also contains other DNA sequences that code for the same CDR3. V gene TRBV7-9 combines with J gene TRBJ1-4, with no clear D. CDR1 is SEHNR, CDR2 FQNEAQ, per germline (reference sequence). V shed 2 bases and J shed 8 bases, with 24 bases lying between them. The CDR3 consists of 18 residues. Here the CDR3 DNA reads TGTGCCAGCAGCTTAAGCGATCTGGTTGGCAGTCTTCGGGAAAAACTGTTTTTT. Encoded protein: CASSLSDLVGSLREKLFF.

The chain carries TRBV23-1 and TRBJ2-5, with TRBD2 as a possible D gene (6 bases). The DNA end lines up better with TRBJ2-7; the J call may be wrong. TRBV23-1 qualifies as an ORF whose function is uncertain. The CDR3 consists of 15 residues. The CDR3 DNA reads TGCGCCAGCAGTCCCAGGGCGGGGACCACCTACGAGCAGTACTTC. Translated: CASSPRAGTTYEQYF.

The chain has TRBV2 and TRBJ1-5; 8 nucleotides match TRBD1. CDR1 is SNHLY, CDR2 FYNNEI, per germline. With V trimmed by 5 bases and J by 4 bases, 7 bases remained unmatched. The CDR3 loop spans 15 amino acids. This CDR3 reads CASSRQGATNQPQHF. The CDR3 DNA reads TGTGCCAGCAGTCGTCAGGGGGCGACAAATCAGCCCCAGCATTTT.

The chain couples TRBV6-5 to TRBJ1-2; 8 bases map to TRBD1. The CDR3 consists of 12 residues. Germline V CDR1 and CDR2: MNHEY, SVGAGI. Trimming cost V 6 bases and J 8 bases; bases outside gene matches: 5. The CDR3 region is CASRDRVQGYTF. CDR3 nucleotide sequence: TGTGCCAGCAGGGACAGGGTCCAAGGCTACACCTTC.

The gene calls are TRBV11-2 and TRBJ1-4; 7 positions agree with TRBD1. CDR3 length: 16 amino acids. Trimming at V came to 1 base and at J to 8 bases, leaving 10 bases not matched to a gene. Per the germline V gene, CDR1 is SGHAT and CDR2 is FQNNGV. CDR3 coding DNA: TGTGCCAGCAGCTTAGCCGTCACGGCAGGGGGAGAAAAACTGTTTTTT. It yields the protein CASSLAVTAGGEKLFF.